Listed here is a single TCR beta chain. Antigen unknown. A junction end diverges from the germline sequence, so it may reflect a read error. TCRbeta libraries were built with three rounds of nested PCR, modified from ARM-PCR. TCRdb re-derived calls from the multiplex PCR reads in MiXCR, one entry per CDR3 protein. The sample consists of more than 85,000 distinct CDR3 sequences, 84% of them appearing once. RNA was extracted from bulk tissue without any cell sorting. Donors were chemotherapy-naive, newly diagnosed lung cancer surgical patients in China, August–late 2014. CDR1 is LGHNT, CDR2 FRNRAP, per germline. This CDR3 has 13 residues. The sample belongs to a study of tumor and adjacent non-tumor tissue in lung cancer. On the study more broadly: On average, productive TCRbeta reads reached 4 million to 5 million per sample.

Study-level results: Tumor tissue had significantly higher TCR diversity than normal lung. Top 100 clones took a larger repertoire share in normal lung.

This chain uses TRBV12-5 with TRBJ1-2; possibly TRBD1 for D (6 bases). The origin of this receptor is a man between 65 and 85 years old with non-small cell lung cancer. What was sequenced was lung tumor tissue. CDR3 nucleotides: TGTGCTCGTGGCCGCATTGACAGGAGTGGCTACACCTTC. Amino acid sequence: CARGRIDRSGYTF.